A single TCR beta chain is shown here with its context. The antigen remains undetermined. TCRdb reprocessed the reads via MiXCR and lists one record per CDR3 protein. The sample contains roughly 230,000 distinct CDR3 sequences, 20% to 25% of which appear only once. The source of the sample is a study of T cell repertoires in cytomegalovirus infection. For the study at large: Public TCR beta signatures provided an indication of both CMV infection and a matching HLA type. Findings of the study overall: HLA-C-restricted CMV-specific TCR beta clonotypes were dominant in the ex vivo response.

V lost 5 bases and J lost 3, with 11 bases in between. The CDR3 consists of 13 residues. Germline values: CDR1 LGHDT, CDR2 YNNKEL (reference sequence). This sequence was found in a human donor in good health (CMV status not recorded). Some clones in this sample may be carry-over from other donors' samples. This chain uses TRBV3-1 with TRBJ2-7, with a weak D call TRBD1 (5 bases). Sequencing was performed on CD8+ T cells from PBMCs. The CDR3 bases are TGTGCCAGCAGCTTCTCAACAGGCTACGAGCAGTACTTC. It yields the protein CASSFSTGYEQYF.